This T cell receptor beta chain was sequenced in a study of T cells in localized non-small cell lung cancer. General observations from the study: Among the top 100 tumor clones, a median around 60 appeared in adjacent lung. The tumor had only one region sequenced, so heterogeneity remains possible. Adjacent uninvolved lung had the highest clonality, suggesting focused antigen responses.

CDR3 length equals 15 residues. From germline, CDR1 is SGHDN and CDR2 FVKESK. V dropped 1 base and J dropped 4 bases, with 8 bases sitting between them. Measured with immunoSEQ multiplex PCR; TCRdb has only the in-frame clones, and not every one. The top ten clones hold around a tenth of a sample with around 5,600 clones, under 30% of them seen once. As for this clone: Its antigen is not known.

Sequenced material: lung tumor tissue, taken before any cancer treatment. This receptor was taken from an older female donor with stage I lung adenocarcinoma. The gene calls are TRBV14 and TRBJ2-6, with unresolved D. In DNA form, the CDR3 reads TGTGCCAGCAGCCAAGTCTTAGCCGGGGCCAACGTCCTGACTTTC. Translated, it gives CASSQVLAGANVLTF. Full variable domain (remainder filled in from reference TRBV14 and TRBJ2-6): EAGVTQFPSHSVIEKGQTVTLRCDPISGHDNLYWYRRVMGKEIKFLLHFVKESKQDESGMPNNRFLAERTGGTYSTLKVQPAELEDSGVYFCASSQVLAGANVLTFGAGSRLTVL.